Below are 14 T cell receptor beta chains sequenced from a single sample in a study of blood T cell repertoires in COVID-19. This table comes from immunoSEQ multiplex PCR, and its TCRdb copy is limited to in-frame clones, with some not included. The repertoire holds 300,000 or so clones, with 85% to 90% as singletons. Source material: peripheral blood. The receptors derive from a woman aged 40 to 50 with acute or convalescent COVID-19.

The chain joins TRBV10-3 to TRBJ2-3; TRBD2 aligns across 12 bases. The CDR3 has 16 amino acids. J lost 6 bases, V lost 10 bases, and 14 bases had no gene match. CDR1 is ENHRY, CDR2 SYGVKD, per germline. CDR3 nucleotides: TGTGCCACGAGGGTATGGGCTAGCGGGGGGGCTGATACGCAGTATTTT. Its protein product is CATRVWASGGADTQYF.

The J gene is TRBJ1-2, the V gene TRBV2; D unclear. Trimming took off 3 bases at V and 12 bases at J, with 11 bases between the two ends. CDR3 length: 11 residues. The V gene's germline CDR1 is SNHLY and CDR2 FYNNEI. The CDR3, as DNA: TGTGCCAGCAGTGATTTGGGAGCTAACACCTTC. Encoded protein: CASSDLGANTF.

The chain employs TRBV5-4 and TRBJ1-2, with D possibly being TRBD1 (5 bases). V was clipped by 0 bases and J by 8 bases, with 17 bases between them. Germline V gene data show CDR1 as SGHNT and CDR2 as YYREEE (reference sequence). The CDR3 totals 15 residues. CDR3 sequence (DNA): TGTGCCAGCAGCTTGGCCCAAGCAGGGTGGGGCGGCTACACCTTC. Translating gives CASSLAQAGWGGYTF.

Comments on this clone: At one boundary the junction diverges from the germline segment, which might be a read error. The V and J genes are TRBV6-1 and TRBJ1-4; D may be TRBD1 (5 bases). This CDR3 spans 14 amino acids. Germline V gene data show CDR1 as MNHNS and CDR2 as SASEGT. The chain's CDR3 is CASREGRVAGKLFF. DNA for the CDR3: TGTGCCAGCAGGGAAGGCAGGGTCGCCGGAAAACTGTTTTTT.

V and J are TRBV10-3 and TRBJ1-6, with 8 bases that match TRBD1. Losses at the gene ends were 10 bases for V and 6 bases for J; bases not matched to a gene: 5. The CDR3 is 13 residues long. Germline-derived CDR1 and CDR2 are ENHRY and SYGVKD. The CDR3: CATRQGPNSPLHF. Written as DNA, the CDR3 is TGTGCCACACGACAGGGGCCTAATTCACCCCTCCACTTT.

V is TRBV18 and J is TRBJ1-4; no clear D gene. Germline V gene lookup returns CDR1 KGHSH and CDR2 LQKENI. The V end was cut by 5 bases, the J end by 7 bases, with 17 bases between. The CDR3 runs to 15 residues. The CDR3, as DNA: TGTGCCAGCTCAACGCCGGTTGGGAGATTTGAAAAACTGTTTTTT. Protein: CASSTPVGRFEKLFF.

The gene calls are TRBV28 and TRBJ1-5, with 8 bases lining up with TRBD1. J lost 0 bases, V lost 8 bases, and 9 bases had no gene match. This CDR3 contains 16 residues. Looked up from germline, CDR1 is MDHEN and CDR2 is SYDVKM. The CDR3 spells CASQRTGRNSNQPQHF. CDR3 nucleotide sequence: TGTGCCAGCCAGAGGACAGGGCGCAATAGCAATCAGCCCCAGCATTTT.

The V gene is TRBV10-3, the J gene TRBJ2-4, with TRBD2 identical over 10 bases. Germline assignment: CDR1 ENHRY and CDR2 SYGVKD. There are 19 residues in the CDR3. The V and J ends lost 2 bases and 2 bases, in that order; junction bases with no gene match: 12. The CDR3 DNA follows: TGTGCCATCAGTGAGAGCGAGCGGGGGGGCTCAAACCCCAAAAACATTCAGTACTTC. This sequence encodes CAISESERGGSNPKNIQYF.

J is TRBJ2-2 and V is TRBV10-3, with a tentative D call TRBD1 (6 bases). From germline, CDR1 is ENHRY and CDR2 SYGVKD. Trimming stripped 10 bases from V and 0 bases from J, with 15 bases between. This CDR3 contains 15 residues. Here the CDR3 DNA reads TGTGCCACGTCTCGGGGACACTCGAACACCGGGGAGCTGTTTTTT. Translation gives CATSRGHSNTGELFF.

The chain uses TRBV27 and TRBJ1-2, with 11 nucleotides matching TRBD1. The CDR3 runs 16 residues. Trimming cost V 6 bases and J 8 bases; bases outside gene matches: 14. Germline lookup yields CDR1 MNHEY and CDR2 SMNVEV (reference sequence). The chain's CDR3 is CASSVGSGTGGRGYTF. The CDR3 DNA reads TGTGCCAGCAGCGTAGGGTCCGGGACAGGGGGGCGCGGCTACACCTTC.

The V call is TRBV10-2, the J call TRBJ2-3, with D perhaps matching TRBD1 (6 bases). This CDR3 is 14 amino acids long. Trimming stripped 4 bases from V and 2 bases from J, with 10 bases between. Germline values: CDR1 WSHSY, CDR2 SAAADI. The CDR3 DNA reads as TGCGCCAGCAGTGTGACAGGACCCACAGATACGCAGTATTTT. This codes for CASSVTGPTDTQYF.

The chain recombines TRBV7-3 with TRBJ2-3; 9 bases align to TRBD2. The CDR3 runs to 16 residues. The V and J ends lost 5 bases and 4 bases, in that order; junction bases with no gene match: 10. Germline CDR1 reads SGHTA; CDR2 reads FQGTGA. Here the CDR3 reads CASSLLAGELADTQYF. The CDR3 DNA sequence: TGTGCCAGCAGCCTGTTAGCGGGGGAATTGGCAGATACGCAGTATTTT. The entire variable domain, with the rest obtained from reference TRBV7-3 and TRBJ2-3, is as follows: GAGVSQTPSNKVTEKGKYVELRCDPISGHTALYWYRQSLGQGPEFLIYFQGTGAADDSGLPNDRFFAVRPEGSVSTLKIQRTERGDSAVYLCASSLLAGELADTQYFGPGTRLTVL.

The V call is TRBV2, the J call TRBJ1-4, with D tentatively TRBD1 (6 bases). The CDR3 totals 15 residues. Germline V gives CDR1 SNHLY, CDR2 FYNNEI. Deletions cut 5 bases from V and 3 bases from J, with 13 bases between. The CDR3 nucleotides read TGTGCCAGCAGTTGGGGGCTTACGGCTAATGAAAAACTGTTTTTT. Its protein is CASSWGLTANEKLFF.

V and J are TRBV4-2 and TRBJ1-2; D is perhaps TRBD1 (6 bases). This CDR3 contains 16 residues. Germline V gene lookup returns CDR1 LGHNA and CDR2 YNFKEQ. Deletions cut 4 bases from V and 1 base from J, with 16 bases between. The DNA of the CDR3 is TGTGCCAGCAGCCTTGGTGAGGGGGTTTATAACTATGGCTACACCTTC. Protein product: CASSLGEGVYNYGYTF.